This T cell receptor beta chain was sequenced during a study of graft-versus-host responses after intestinal transplantation. As regards this clone: Its antigen is not known.

Generated by immunoSEQ multiplex PCR, the TCRdb table keeps only in-frame clones and is missing some. The sample has some 82,000 clones, about nine tenths seen once. V shed 3 bases and J 2 bases; nucleotides not matched to a gene: 5. This CDR3 region has 16 residues. Germline assignment: CDR1 SGHVS and CDR2 FNYEAQ. The V call is TRBV7-6, the J call TRBJ2-3; 10 bases match TRBD2. The receptor's source is a human donor who was the organ donor for an intestinal transplant. The starting material was unstimulated CD8+ T cells sorted from spleen or lymph node cells, obtained before transplant. Written as DNA, the CDR3 is TGTGCCAGCAGCTTCCTAGCGGGGGACTTCACAGATACGCAGTATTTT. It translates to CASSFLAGDFTDTQYF.